This T cell receptor beta chain is drawn from a study of PD-L1 blockade in urothelial cancer. Study summary: Most patients, about nine tenths of the roughly 30, were males with bladder-origin cancer. Blood samples had a median of around 150,000 T cells. Broader study findings: Clonality of blood TCR below the median before treatment predicted better survival. Durable-benefit cases showed more tumor-associated blood clone expansion at 3 weeks.

Sample time point: pretreatment peripheral blood. Trimming left V 1 base short and J 8 bases short, with 11 bases between. CDR3 size: 14 residues. CDR1 and CDR2 (germline): SGHAT, FQNNGV. With regard to this clone: Its antigen is as yet unknown.

Repertoires were generated with immunoSEQ multiplex PCR, while TCRdb's copy carries only in-frame clones and drops some. Of around 43,000 clones in the sample, 70% to 90% were seen once. V gene TRBV11-2 combines with J gene TRBJ2-2, with D perhaps TRBD2 (5 bases). This sequence was found in a donor over 35 with urothelial cancer. The sample was PBMCs, taken around atezolizumab (anti-PD-L1) treatment. CDR3 bases: TGTGCCAGCAGCTTAGTGGTCTCGGGGGGGGAGCTGTTTTTT. This sequence encodes CASSLVVSGGELFF.